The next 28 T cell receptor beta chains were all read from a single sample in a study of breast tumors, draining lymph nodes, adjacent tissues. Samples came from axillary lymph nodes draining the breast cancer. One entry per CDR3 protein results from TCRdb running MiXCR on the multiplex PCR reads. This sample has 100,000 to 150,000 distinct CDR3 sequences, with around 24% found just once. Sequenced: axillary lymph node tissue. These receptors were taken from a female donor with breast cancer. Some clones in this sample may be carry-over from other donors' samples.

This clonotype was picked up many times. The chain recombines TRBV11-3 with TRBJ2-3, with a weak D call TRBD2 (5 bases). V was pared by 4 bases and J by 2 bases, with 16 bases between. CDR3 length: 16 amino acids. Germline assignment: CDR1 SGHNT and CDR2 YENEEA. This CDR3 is CASSSVFPGNTDTQYF. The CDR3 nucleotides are TGTGCCAGCAGCTCAGTTTTCCCGGGGAACACAGATACGCAGTATTTT.

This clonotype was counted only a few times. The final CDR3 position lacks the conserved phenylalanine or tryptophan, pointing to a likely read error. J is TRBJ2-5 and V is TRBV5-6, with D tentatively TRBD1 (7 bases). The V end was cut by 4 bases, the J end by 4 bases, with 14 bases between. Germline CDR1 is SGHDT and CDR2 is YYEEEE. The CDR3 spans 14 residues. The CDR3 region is CASSPTGRGETQYL. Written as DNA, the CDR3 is TGTGCCAGCAGCCCGACAGGGCGGGGAGAGACCCAGTACCTC.

The CDR3 protein is CASSQLDGEKLFF. As DNA, the CDR3 is TGTGCCAGCAGCCAATTGGACGGTGAAAAACTGTTTTTT. The chain employs TRBV3-1 and TRBJ1-4; no clear D. CDR3 size: 13 residues. Trimming pared 2 bases from V and 7 bases from J, leaving 8 bases between. CDR1 and CDR2 (germline): LGHDT, YNNKEL (reference sequence). The variable domain in full, with the rest retrieved from reference TRBV3-1 and TRBJ1-4, is DTAVSQTPKYLVTQMGNDKSIKCEQNLGHDTMYWYKQDSKKFLKIMFSYNNKELIINETVPNRFSPKSPDKAHLNLHINSLELGDSAVYFCASSQLDGEKLFFGSGTQLSVL.

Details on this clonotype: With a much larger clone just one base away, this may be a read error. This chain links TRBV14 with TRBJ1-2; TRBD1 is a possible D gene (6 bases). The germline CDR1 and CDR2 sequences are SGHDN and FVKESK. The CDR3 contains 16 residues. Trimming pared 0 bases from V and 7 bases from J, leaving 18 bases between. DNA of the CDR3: TGTGCCAGCAGCCAAGATGAGTTTGGGGGCCAGCGTGGCTACACCTTC. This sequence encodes CASSQDEFGGQRGYTF.

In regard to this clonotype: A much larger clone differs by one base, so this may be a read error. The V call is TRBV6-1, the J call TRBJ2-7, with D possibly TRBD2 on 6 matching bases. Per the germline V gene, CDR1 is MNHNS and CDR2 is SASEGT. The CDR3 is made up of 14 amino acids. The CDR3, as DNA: TGTGCCGGCAGCCCCCGGGAGCTTCCCTACGAGCAGTACTTC. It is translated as CAGSPRELPYEQYF.

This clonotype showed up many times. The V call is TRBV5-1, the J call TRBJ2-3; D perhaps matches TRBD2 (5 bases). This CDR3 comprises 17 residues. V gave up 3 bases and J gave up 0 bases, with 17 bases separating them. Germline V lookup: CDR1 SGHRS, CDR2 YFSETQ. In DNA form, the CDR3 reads TGCGCCAGCAGCTACGGTAGCGCATTTTCTAGCACAGATACGCAGTATTTT. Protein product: CASSYGSAFSSTDTQYF.

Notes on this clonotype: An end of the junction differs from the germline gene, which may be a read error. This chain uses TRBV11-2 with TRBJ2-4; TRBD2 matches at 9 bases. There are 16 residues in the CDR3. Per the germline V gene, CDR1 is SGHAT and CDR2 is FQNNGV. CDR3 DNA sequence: TGTGCCAGCAGCTTAGCGGTGGGACTAGCCAAAAACGTTCAGTACTTC. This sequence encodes CASSLAVGLAKNVQYF.

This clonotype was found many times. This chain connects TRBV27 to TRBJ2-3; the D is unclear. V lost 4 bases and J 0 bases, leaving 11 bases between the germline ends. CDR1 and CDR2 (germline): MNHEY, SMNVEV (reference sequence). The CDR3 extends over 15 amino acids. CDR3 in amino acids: CASSSMPTSTDTQYF. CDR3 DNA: TGTGCCAGCAGTTCTATGCCCACTAGCACAGATACGCAGTATTTT.

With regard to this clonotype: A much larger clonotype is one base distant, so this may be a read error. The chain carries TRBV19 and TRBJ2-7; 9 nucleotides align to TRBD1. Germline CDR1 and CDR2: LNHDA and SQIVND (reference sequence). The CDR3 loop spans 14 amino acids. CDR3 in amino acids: CASSLRDRVWEHYF. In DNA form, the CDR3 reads TGTGCCAGTAGCCTACGGGACAGGGTTTGGGAGCACTACTTC.

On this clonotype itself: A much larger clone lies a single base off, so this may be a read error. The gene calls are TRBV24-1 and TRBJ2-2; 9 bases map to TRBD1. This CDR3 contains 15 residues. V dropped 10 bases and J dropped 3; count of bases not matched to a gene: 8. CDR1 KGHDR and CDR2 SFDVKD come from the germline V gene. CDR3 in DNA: TGTGCCACGTTGAACAGGGGGCTAGACACCGGGGAGCTGTTTTTT. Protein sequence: CATLNRGLDTGELFF.

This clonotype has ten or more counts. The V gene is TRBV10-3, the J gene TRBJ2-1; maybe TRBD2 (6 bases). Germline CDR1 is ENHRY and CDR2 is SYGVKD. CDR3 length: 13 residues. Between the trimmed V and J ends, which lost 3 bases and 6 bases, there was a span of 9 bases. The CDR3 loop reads CAISDPAGNEQFF. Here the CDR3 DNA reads TGTGCCATCAGTGACCCAGCGGGCAATGAGCAGTTCTTC.

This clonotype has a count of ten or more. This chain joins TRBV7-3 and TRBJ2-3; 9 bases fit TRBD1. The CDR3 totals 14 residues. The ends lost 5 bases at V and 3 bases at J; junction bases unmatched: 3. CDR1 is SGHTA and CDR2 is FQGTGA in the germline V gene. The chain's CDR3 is CASSKTGGTDTQYF. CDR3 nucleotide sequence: TGTGCCAGCAGCAAGACAGGGGGGACAGATACGCAGTATTTT.

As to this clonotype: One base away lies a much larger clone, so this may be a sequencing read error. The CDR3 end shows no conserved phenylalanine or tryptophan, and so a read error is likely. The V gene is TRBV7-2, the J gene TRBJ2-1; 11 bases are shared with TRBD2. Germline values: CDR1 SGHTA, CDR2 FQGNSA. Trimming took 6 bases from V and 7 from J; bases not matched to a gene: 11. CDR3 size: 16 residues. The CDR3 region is CASRSQPSGRLNEQFL. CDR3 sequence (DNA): TGTGCCAGCAGATCTCAGCCTAGCGGGAGGTTGAATGAGCAGTTCTTA.

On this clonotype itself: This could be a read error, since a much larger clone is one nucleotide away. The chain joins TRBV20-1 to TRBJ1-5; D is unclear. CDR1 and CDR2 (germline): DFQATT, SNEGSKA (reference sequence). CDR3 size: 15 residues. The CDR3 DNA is TGCAGTGTTAGATTGCGGGCCCCTGGCAATCAGCCCCAGCATTTT. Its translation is CSVRLRAPGNQPQHF.

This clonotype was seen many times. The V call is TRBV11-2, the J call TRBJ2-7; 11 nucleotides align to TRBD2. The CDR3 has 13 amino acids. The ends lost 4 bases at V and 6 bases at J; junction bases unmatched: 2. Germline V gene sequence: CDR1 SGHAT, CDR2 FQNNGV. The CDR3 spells CASSSGLAGEQYF. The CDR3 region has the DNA TGTGCCAGCAGCTCCGGACTAGCGGGCGAGCAGTACTTC.

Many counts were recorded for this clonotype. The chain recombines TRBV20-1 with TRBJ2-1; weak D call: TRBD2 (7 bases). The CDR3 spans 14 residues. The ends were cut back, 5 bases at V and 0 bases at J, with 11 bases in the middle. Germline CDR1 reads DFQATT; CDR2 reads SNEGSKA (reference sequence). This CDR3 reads CSAGGASSYNEQFF. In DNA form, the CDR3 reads TGCAGTGCTGGGGGGGCAAGCTCCTACAATGAGCAGTTCTTC.

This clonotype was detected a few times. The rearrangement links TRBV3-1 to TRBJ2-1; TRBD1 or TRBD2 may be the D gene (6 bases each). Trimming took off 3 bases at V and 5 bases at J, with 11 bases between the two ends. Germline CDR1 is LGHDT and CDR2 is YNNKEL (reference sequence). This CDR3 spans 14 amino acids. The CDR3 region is CASSQGRGHNEQFF. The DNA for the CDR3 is TGTGCCAGCAGCCAGGGTCGGGGGCACAATGAGCAGTTCTTC.

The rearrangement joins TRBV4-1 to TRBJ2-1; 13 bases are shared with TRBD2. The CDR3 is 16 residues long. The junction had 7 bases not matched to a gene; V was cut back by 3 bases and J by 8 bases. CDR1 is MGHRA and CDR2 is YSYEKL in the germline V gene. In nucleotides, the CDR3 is TGCGCCAGCAGCCAGTCCGGGACTAGCGGGACGTATGAGCAGTTCTTC. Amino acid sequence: CASSQSGTSGTYEQFF.

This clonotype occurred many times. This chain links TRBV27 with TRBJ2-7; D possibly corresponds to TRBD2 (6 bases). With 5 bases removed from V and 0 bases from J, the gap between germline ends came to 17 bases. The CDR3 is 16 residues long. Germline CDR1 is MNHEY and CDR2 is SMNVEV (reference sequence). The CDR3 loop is CASSVISSASSYEQYF. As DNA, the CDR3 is TGTGCCAGCAGTGTGATCTCTAGCGCAAGCTCCTACGAGCAGTACTTC.

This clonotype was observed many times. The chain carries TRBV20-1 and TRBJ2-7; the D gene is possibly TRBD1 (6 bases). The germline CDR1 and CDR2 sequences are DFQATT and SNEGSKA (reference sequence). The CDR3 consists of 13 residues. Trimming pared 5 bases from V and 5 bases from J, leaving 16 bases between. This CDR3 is CSAGKRTVHEQYF. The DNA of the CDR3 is TGCAGTGCTGGAAAACGGACAGTCCACGAGCAGTACTTC.

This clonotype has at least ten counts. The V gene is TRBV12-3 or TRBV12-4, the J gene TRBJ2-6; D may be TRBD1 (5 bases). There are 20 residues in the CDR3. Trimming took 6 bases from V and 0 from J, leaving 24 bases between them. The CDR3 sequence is CASRYQGGGYSLSGANVLTF. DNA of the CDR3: TGTGCCAGCAGATATCAGGGTGGCGGCTACTCTCTCTCTGGGGCCAACGTCCTGACTTTC.

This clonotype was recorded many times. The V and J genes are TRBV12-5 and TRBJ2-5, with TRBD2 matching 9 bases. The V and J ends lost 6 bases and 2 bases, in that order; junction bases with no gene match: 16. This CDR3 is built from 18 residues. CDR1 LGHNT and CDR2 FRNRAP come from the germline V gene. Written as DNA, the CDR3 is TGTGCTAGTGGAGGCGACAGAATCCTAGCGGGAATGCAAGAGACCCAGTACTTC. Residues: CASGGDRILAGMQETQYF.

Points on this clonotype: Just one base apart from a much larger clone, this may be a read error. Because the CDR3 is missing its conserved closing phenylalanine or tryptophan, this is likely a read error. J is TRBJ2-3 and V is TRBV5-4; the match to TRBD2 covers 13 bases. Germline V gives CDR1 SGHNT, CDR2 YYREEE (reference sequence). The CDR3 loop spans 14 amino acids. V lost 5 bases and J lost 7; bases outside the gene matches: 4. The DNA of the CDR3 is TGTGCCAGCAGTTTACTAGCGGGAGGGAATACGCAGTATTCT. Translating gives CASSLLAGGNTQYS.

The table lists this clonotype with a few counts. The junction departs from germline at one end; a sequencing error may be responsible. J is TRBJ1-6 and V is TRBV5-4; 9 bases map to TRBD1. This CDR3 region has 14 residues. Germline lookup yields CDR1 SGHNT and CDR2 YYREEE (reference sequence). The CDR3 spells CSSSPGTGNSPLHF. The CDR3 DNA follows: TGTTCCAGCAGCCCCGGGACAGGGAATTCACCCCTCCACTTT.

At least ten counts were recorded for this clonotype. The CDR3 protein is CASSRSGSGSYEQYF. In DNA, the CDR3 is TGCGCCAGCAGCCGAAGCGGGAGTGGTTCCTACGAGCAGTACTTC. The chain is built from TRBV5-1 and TRBJ2-7, with TRBD2 matching 8 bases. From germline, CDR1 is SGHRS and CDR2 YFSETQ. The CDR3 runs 15 residues. Losses at the gene ends were 4 bases for V and 1 base for J; bases not matched to a gene: 7.

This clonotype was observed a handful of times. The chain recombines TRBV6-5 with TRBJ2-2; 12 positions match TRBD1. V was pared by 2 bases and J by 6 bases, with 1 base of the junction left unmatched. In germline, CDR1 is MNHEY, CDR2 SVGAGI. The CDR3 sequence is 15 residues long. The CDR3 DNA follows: TGTGCCAGCAGTTACGGGACAGGGGGCTCCGGGGAGCTGTTTTTT. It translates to CASSYGTGGSGELFF.

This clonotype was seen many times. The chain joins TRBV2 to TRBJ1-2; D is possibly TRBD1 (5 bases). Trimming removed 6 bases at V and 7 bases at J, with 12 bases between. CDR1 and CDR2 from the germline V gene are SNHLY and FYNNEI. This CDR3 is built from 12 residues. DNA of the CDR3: TGTGCCAGCAGGGAGAGGGGTTTTGGCTACACCTTC. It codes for CASRERGFGYTF.

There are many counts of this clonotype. CDR3 bases: TGTGCCAGCAGCCAAGACGGGACAGGGTATGAGGAGCAGTACTTC. Its protein product is CASSQDGTGYEEQYF. The J gene is TRBJ2-7, the V gene TRBV4-2, with 9 bases matching TRBD1. J gave up 7 bases and V 0 bases, and 7 bases lay outside the gene matches. CDR1 LGHNA and CDR2 YNFKEQ come from the germline V gene. The CDR3 contains 15 residues.